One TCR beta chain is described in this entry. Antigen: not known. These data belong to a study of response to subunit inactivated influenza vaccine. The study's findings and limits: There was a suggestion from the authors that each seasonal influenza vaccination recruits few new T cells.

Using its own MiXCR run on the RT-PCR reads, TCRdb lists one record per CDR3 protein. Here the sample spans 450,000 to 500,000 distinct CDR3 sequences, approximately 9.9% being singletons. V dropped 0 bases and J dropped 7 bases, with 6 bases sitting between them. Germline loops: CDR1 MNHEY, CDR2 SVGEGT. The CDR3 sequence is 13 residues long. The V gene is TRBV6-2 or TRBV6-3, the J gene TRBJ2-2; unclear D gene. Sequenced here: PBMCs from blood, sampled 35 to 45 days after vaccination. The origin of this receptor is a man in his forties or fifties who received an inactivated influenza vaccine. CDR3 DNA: TGTGCCAGCAGTTACTCGTGGCACGGGGAGCTGTTTTTT. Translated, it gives CASSYSWHGELFF.